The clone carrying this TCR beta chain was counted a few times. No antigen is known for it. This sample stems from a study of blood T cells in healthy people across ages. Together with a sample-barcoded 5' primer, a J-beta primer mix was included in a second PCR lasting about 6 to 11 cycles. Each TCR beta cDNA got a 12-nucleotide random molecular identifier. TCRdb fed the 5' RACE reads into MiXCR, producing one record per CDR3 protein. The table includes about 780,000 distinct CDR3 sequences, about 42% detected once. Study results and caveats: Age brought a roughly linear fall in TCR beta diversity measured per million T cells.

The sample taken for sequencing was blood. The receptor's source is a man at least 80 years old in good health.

CDR3 coding DNA: TGTGCCAGCAGGGCGCCTAGGGCGGGAGTCCACAATGAGCAGTTCTTC. Translated, it gives CASRAPRAGVHNEQFF. The chain carries TRBV28 and TRBJ2-1, with 7 bases lining up with TRBD2. The CDR3 has 16 residues. Germline V CDR1 and CDR2: MDHEN, SYDVKM. V gave up 6 bases and J gave up 5 bases; unmatched junction bases: 13. The whole variable domain, remainder taken from reference TRBV28 and TRBJ2-1, is DVKVTQSSRYLVKRTGEKVFLECVQDMDHENMFWYRQDPGLGLRLIYFSYDVKMKEKGDIPEGYSVSREKKERFSLILESASTNQTSMYLCASRAPRAGVHNEQFFGPGTRLTVL.